Below, 2 T cell receptor beta chains from the same sample are listed, as sequenced in a study of cytomegalovirus exposure and HLA in healthy donors. The PCR made use of 60 Vbeta and 13 Jbeta primers. Assay: immunoSEQ multiplex PCR; the TCRdb copy retains only in-frame clones and omits some. This repertoire shows roughly 120,000 clones, roughly 76% found once; its top ten account for roughly 15%. The specimen sequenced was PBMCs. The receptors come from a man aged 45-60 years in good health and CMV-seropositive.

The chain carries TRBV6-6 and TRBJ2-1; 7 bases line up with TRBD2. V dropped 6 bases and J dropped 7; count of bases not matched to a gene: 9. Germline CDR1 and CDR2: MNHNY and SVGAGI (reference sequence). The CDR3 totals 14 residues. The CDR3 region is CASRDPGGLNEQFF. The DNA of the CDR3 is TGTGCCAGCAGAGACCCGGGAGGTTTAAATGAGCAGTTCTTC.

The chain employs TRBV28 and TRBJ2-7; D is unresolved. The CDR3 sequence is 12 residues long. CDR1 is MDHEN, CDR2 SYDVKM, per germline. The germline V and J ends were trimmed by 5 bases and 12 bases, with 17 bases remaining between them. The CDR3 DNA follows: TGTGCCAGCAGTCCACAATTTTGGTCCTGGTACTTC. Protein sequence: CASSPQFWSWYF.